The source of this T cell receptor (beta chain) is a study of blood T cell repertoires in COVID-19. About the study: The United States, Italy and Spain provided the acute and convalescent COVID-19 samples. PBMCs, B-cell-depleted T cells, or T cells provided the cDNA or gDNA that made up the material.

Germline loops: CDR1 SGHTA, CDR2 FQGNSA. This CDR3 comprises 14 residues. With V trimmed by 2 bases and J by 1 base, 1 base remained unmatched. This clone was picked up a small number of times. Authors' methods: Cell counts per sample came from amplifying reference gene primers. Using immunoSEQ multiplex PCR, the repertoire was profiled, and TCRdb retains in-frame clones only, with some absent. That table is the source of V, J and clone size, and D and trimming were worked out from the DNA. The profile covers 650,000 to 800,000 clones, with 85% to 90% appearing a single time and approximately 0.3% taken by the ten largest.

Sequencing input: peripheral blood. The V gene is TRBV7-2, the J gene TRBJ1-2; TRBD1 agrees at 7 bases. The TCR sequence derives from a woman between 18 and 29 years old with acute or convalescent COVID-19. The CDR3 is CASSLHRGNYGYTF. The CDR3 DNA reads as TGTGCCAGCAGCTTACACAGGGGTAACTATGGCTACACCTTC.